This TCR beta chain was retrieved from a study of blood T cell repertoires in COVID-19 (TCRdb year 2020). A note on the overall study: Samples from collaborators originated in the United States, Italy and Spain and spanned both the acute and convalescent phases of COVID-19. The prospective study material was composed of cDNA or gDNA derived from T cells, B-cell-depleted T cells, or PBMCs. Deeply sampled blood TCRbeta repertoires from subjects exposed to, actively infected with, or recovered from COVID-19 were included in the dataset. A freely available public database, intended as a resource for researchers studying the immune response to SARS-CoV-2, is where the repertoires were released. Samples were obtained from the ongoing ImmuneRACE study (first 160 participants) and from roughly 1,300 subjects provided by 6 global collaborators. A de-identified subject ID, COVID-19 status, age in years and sex were almost always included in the sample metadata. Where available, HLA class I and class II types were obtained from metadata supplied by the sample provider rather than from assay-based typing. Study-wide conclusions, independent of this receptor: Clinical and demographic metadata were provided uncurated, with the amount varying by source and participant.

The immunoSEQ Assay, a bias-controlled multiplex PCR, was used to amplify TCRbeta CDR3 regions from genomic DNA. In the source study's methods: The number of nucleated cells in each sample was estimated from the amplification of reference gene primers within the assay. To quantify the absolute abundance of each unique TCRbeta CDR3 rearrangement, sequence reads were collapsed and filtered. For each sample, productive Simpson clonality was calculated by taking the square root of Simpson's diversity index across productive rearrangements. In its TCRdb copy, this immuneACCESS table keeps in-frame sequences only and misses some clones. Where compared with another copy, unresolved V genes explain less than half of these, and the others have no known cause. For V, J and clone size, that table is used; D and trimming come from the DNA. This sample comprises roughly 100,000 clones, around 86% of them detected only once. The top ten clones comprise over 2.5% of the sample.

The CDR3 runs 14 residues from the cysteine to the phenylalanine. Only the CDR3 DNA stays, 42 bases, in frame from base 1. CDR1 and CDR2 were assigned from the germline V gene as MNHEY and SVGEGT. Ends trimmed: V by 5 bases, J by 7 bases; bases unmatched to a gene: 7. As for this clone: The target of this receptor is not known. Nothing much larger sits one base from this clone, and base qualities are not available.

Each collaborating institution followed its own protocols to collect whole blood in K2EDTA tubes. For TCRbeta analysis, collaborators shipped samples in one of three forms: frozen whole blood, isolated PBMCs, or DNA extracted from either of those sample types. The sample was peripheral blood. This sequence originates from a man in his forties or fifties with active or convalescent COVID-19. This sequence uses TRBV6-2 or TRBV6-3 and TRBJ2-2, and 7 bases in between align with TRBD1. The CDR3 region: CASSQLTGIGELFF. The DNA sequence is TGTGCCAGCAGTCAACTGACAGGGATCGGGGAGCTGTTTTTT.